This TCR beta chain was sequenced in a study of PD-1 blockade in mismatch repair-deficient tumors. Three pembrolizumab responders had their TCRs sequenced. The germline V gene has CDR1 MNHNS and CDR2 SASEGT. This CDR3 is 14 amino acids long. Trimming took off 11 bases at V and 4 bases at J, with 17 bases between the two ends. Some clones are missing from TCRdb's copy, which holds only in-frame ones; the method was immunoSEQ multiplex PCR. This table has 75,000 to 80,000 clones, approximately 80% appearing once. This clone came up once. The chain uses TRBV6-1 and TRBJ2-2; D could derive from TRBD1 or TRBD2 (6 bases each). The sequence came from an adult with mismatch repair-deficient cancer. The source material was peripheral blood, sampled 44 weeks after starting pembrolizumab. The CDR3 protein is CALETKGGTGELFF. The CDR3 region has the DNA TGTGCCCTCGAGACTAAGGGGGGCACCGGGGAGCTGTTTTTT.